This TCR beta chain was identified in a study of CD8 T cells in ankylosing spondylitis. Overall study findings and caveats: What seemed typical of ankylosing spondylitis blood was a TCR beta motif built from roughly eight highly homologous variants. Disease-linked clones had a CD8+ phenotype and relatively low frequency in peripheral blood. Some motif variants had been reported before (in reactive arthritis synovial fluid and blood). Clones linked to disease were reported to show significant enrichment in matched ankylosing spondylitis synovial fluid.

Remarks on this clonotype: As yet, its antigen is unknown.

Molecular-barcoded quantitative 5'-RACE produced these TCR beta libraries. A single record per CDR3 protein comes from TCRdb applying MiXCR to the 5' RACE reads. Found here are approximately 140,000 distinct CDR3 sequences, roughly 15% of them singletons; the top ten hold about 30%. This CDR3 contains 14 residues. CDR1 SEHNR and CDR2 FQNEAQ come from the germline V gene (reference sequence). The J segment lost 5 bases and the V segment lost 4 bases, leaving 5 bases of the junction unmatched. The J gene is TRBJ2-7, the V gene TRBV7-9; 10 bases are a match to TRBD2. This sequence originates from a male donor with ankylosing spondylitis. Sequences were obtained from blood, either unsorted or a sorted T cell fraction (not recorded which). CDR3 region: CASSSGLALNEQYF. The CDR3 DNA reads TGTGCCAGCAGCTCGGGACTAGCGCTTAACGAGCAGTACTTC.